Below are 6 T cell receptor beta chains sequenced from a single sample in a study of T cells in Graves' hyperthyroidism and ophthalmopathy (dated by TCRdb to the late 2010s). Receptor amplification or capture employed multiplex PCR. Sequencing was performed on an Illumina HiSeq 2000. The TCR beta CDR3 regions were amplified from RNA transcripts. The TCR CDR3 was subjected to a first round of RT-PCR using the HTBI primer set and the Qiagen OneStep RT-PCR kit. TCRdb redid the processing of the public reads, applying fastp at Q25 and MiXCR, and retained in-frame beta chains. Rows are combined by CDR3 protein, so each entry shows the most common genes and DNA. The sample includes about 500,000 distinct CDR3 sequences, with roughly 18% observed a single time. The top ten clones comprise 17% of the sample. The sequencing input was blood. Source of these receptors: a woman between 18 and 30 years old with Graves' ophthalmopathy.

This clonotype was detected a few times. V gene TRBV10-3 combines with J gene TRBJ2-7; 11 nucleotides align to TRBD2. CDR3 length equals 12 residues. V was pared by 6 bases and J by 7 bases, with 2 bases of the junction left unmatched. Germline-derived CDR1 and CDR2 are ENHRY and SYGVKD. The CDR3 sequence is CAIRGTSGEQYF. The DNA of the CDR3 is TGTGCCATCAGAGGGACTAGCGGTGAGCAGTACTTC.

This clonotype was counted only a few times. The V call is TRBV7-8, the J call TRBJ1-4; D uncertain. The CDR3 covers 16 residues. Per the germline V gene, CDR1 is SGHVS and CDR2 is FQNEAQ. The V end lost 0 bases, the J end lost 5 bases, and 13 bases lay between the germline ends. The CDR3 coding sequence is TGTGCCAGCAGCTTAGCGCGTTTGTTTCCGAATGAAAAACTGTTTTTT. The encoded protein is CASSLARLFPNEKLFF.

The rearrangement joins TRBV27 to TRBJ1-2; D is unresolved. Per germline, CDR1 MNHEY and CDR2 SMNVEV (reference sequence). The V end lost 3 bases, the J end lost 6 bases, and 14 bases lay between the germline ends. The CDR3 loop spans 14 amino acids. In nucleotides, the CDR3 is TGTGCCAGCAGTTTTGGCGGGAGTCCCAATGGCTACACCTTC. This encodes CASSFGGSPNGYTF.

The chain is built from TRBV10-3 and TRBJ2-1, with 7 bases fitting TRBD2. This CDR3 has 12 amino acids. V lost 7 bases to trimming and J lost 10 bases; unmatched junction nucleotides: 7. Germline values: CDR1 ENHRY, CDR2 SYGVKD. DNA of the CDR3: TGTGCCATCAAAGGCGGGAGCGGGGAGCAGTTCTTC. This codes for CAIKGGSGEQFF.

The chain couples TRBV30 to TRBJ2-7; TRBD2 agrees at 7 bases. After removal of 0 bases from V and 6 bases from J, the junction contained 8 bases not matched to a gene. Germline V gene data show CDR1 as GTSNPN and CDR2 as SVGIG (reference sequence). The CDR3 spans 14 residues. The CDR3 coding sequence is TGTGCCTGGAGTGTGGCTGGGACGGGGGGCGAGCAGTACTTC. This translates into CAWSVAGTGGEQYF.

V usage is TRBV11-2 and J usage is TRBJ2-7; D is unresolved. Trimming took off 6 bases at V and 2 bases at J, with 14 bases between the two ends. There are 14 residues in the CDR3. Germline V gives CDR1 SGHAT, CDR2 FQNNGV. CDR3 loop: CASSSTSRPYEQYF. For the CDR3, the DNA is TGTGCCAGCAGTAGTACTTCGCGGCCCTACGAGCAGTACTTC.